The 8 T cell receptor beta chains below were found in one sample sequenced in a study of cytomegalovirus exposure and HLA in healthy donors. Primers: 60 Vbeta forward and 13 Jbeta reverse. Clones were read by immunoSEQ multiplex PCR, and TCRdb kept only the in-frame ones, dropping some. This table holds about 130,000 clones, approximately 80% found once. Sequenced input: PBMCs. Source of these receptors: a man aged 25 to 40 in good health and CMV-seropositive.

CDR3 amino acids: CASSDPPGQSAGSGYTF. CDR3 DNA: TGTGCCAGCAGTGATCCACCGGGACAATCGGCGGGTTCTGGCTACACCTTC. The chain is built from TRBV6-1 and TRBJ1-2; maybe TRBD1 (6 bases). This CDR3 region has 17 residues. CDR1 and CDR2 from the germline V gene are MNHNS and SASEGT. Trimming removed 3 bases at V and 7 bases at J, with 24 bases between.

The CDR3 region has the DNA TGTGCCAGCAGCTTTACACAGGGGGGAGAGACCCAGTACTTC. This encodes CASSFTQGGETQYF. This chain connects TRBV11-2 to TRBJ2-5; 8 bases are a match to TRBD1. This CDR3 is 14 amino acids long. Per germline, CDR1 SGHAT and CDR2 FQNNGV. J lost 4 bases, V lost 3 bases, and 4 bases had no gene match. The full variable domain, with the rest looked up from reference TRBV11-2 and TRBJ2-5, is EAGVAQSPRYKIIEKRQSVAFWCNPISGHATLYWYQQILGQGPKLLIQFQNNGVVDDSQLPKDRFSAERLKGVDSTLKIQPAKLEDSAVYLCASSFTQGGETQYFGPGTRLLVL.

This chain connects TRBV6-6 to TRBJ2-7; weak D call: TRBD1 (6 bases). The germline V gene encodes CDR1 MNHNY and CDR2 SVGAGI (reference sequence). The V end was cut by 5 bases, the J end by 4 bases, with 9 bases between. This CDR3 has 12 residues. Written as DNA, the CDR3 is TGTGCCAGCAGTCACAGGGAATACGAGCAGTACTTC. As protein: CASSHREYEQYF.

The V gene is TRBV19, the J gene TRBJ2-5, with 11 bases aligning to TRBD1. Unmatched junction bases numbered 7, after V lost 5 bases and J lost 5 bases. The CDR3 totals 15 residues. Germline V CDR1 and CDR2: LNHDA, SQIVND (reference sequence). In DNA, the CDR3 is TGTGCCAGTAGTCCCTGGGACAGGGGGGTTGAGACCCAGTACTTC. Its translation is CASSPWDRGVETQYF. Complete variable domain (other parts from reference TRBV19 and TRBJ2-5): DGGITQSPKYLFRKEGQNVTLSCEQNLNHDAMYWYRQDPGQGLRLIYYSQIVNDFQKGDIAEGYSVSREKKESFPLTVTSAQKNPTAFYLCASSPWDRGVETQYFGPGTRLLVL.

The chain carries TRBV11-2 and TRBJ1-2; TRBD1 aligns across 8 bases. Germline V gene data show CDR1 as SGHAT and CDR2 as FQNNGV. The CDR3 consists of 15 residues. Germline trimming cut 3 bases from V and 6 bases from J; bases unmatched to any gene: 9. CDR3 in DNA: TGTGCCAGCAGCTTCGGGACAGGAGATCTAGATGGCTACACCTTC. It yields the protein CASSFGTGDLDGYTF.

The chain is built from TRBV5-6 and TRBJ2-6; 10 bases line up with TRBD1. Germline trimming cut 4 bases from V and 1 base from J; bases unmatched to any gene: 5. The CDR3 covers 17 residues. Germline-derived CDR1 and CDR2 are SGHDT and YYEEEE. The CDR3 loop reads CASSDGTGASGANVLTF. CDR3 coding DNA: TGTGCCAGCAGCGACGGGACAGGGGCGTCTGGGGCCAACGTCCTGACTTTC.

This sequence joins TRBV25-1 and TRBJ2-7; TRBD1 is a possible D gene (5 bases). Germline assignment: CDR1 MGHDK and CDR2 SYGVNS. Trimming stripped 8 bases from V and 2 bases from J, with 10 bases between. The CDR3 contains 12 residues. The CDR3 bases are TGTGCCAGCGTAGGCAGGGCCTACGAGCAGTACTTC. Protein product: CASVGRAYEQYF.

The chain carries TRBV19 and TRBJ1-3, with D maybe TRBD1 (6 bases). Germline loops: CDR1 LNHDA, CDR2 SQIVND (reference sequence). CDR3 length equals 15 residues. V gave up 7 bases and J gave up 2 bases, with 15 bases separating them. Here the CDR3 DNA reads TGTGCCAGTATTACCGGAGGACAGCCTGGAAACACCATATATTTT. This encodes CASITGGQPGNTIYF.